This TCR beta chain was identified in a study of T cell responses to AZD1222 COVID-19 vaccine. The protocol was immunoSEQ multiplex PCR, while the TCRdb copy is restricted to in-frame clones and leaves out a portion. The sample consists of about 73,000 clones, approximately 92% of them appearing once. With regard to this clone: What it recognizes is unknown.

V shed 1 base, J shed 4 bases, and the junction held 2 bases outside the gene matches. Germline V gene sequence: CDR1 SGHRS, CDR2 YFSETQ. CDR3 length equals 14 residues. Study results and limitations: Reportedly, close to half of spike-specific TCRs are directed against unmutated variant regions.

The J gene is TRBJ2-7, the V gene TRBV5-1, with 10 bases that match TRBD2. The specimen comprised peripheral blood, sampled 28 days after the second AZD1222 dose. This receptor was identified in an adult who received the AZD1222 COVID-19 vaccine. CDR3 DNA sequence: TGCGCCAGCAGCTTGTTAGCGGGGGGATACGAGCAGTACTTC. Amino acids: CASSLLAGGYEQYF.